This T cell receptor (beta chain) was captured by sequencing in a study of tumor and adjacent non-tumor tissue in lung cancer. General study points: Higher tumor TCR diversity was associated with shorter survival. TCR diversity was significantly greater in tumor than normal lung tissue.

The CDR3 is 15 residues long. This clonotype was counted only a few times. Its antigen is unknown. One end of the junction varies from germline; a read error may be responsible. This sample's RNA came from whole unsorted tissue. This non-tumor lung sample came from over 3 cm beyond the tumor edge. The library came from three nested PCR rounds adapted from ARM-PCR protocols. TCRdb itself ran the multiplex PCR reads through MiXCR, one entry per CDR3 protein. The sample holds 50,000 to 60,000 distinct CDR3 sequences, about 80% seen once. Sequencing used distant non-tumor lung tissue. The receptor was derived from a woman in her sixties or seventies with non-small cell lung cancer. This chain connects TRBV12-3 or TRBV12-4 to TRBJ2-3, with D perhaps TRBD2 (6 bases). Here the CDR3 DNA reads TGTGCCAGCAGCTTATCGGCGGGGCGCACAGATACGCAGTGTTTT. This codes for CASSLSAGRTDTQCF.